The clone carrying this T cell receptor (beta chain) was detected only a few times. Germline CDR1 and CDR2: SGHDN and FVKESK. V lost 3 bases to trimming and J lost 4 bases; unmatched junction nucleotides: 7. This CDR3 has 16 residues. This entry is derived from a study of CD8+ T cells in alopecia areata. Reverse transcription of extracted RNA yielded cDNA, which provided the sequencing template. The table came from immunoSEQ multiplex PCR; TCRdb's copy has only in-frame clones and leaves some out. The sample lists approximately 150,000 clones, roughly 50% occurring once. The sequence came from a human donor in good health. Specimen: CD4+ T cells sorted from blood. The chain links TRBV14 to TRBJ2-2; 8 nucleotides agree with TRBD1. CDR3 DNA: TGTGCCAGCAGCCAGCTGCAGGGGGCGGGCACCGGGGAGCTGTTTTTT. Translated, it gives CASSQLQGAGTGELFF.